The rows below give T cell receptor beta chains drawn from one sample of a study of response to subunit inactivated influenza vaccine. From the RT-PCR reads, TCRdb called clonotypes with MiXCR, one entry per CDR3 protein. This table holds more than 450,000 distinct CDR3 sequences, about 7.6% found once. The sequencing here drew on PBMCs from blood, taken roughly 24 months after vaccination. Receptors originate from a man in his fifties or sixties who received an inactivated influenza vaccine. The CDR3 runs from the conserved cysteine through the conserved F or W. A D gene is named only where the DNA matches it firmly. Not every row has a clone size; where given, it reads once, few, many or a size class.

J	V	D	size	CDR3	DNA
TRBJ1-4	TRBV6-5	TRBD1	NA	CASSYSLRNRGEKLFF	TGTGCCAGCAGTTACTCTTTGCGAAACAGGGGGGAAAAACTGTTTTTT
TRBJ2-1	TRBV2	TRBD2	NA	CASRETSGGLYNEQFF	TGTGCCAGCAGAGAAACTAGCGGGGGCCTCTACAATGAGCAGTTCTTC
TRBJ2-2	TRBV6-2/TRBV6-3	NA	NA	CASSDPTGGTGELFF	TGTGCCAGCAGCGACCCGACAGGAGGGACCGGGGAGCTGTTTTTT
TRBJ2-1	TRBV4-3	NA	few	CASSQEWGNSYNEQFF	TGCGCCAGCAGCCAAGAATGGGGAAATTCCTACAATGAGCAGTTCTTC
TRBJ2-3	TRBV30	NA	NA	CAWSVVDTQYF	TGTGCCTGGAGTGTAGTAGATACGCAGTATTTT
TRBJ2-1	TRBV2	TRBD2	NA	CASSEDPSGVYNEQFF	TGTGCCAGCAGTGAGGATCCGAGCGGGGTCTACAATGAGCAGTTCTTC
TRBJ2-5	TRBV12-3/TRBV12-4	NA	NA	CASSFNSQETQYF	TGTGCCAGCAGTTTCAACAGCCAAGAGACCCAGTACTTC
TRBJ2-2	TRBV6-5	TRBD1	few	CASRNSRTGFTGELFF	TGTGCCAGCAGAAACTCCCGGACAGGGTTCACCGGGGAGCTGTTTTTT
TRBJ2-7	TRBV6-1	NA	many	CASRDGFLVPFYEQYF	TGTGCCAGCCGGGACGGATTTTTAGTCCCTTTCTACGAGCAGTACTTC
TRBJ2-1	TRBV20-1	TRBD1	NA	CSARDVRDRGNNEQFF	TGCAGTGCTAGAGATGTCCGGGACAGGGGGAACAATGAGCAGTTCTTC
TRBJ2-5	TRBV4-1	NA	NA	CASSQVGGAIQETQYF	TGCGCCAGCAGCCAGGTTGGAGGGGCCATACAAGAGACCCAGTACTTC